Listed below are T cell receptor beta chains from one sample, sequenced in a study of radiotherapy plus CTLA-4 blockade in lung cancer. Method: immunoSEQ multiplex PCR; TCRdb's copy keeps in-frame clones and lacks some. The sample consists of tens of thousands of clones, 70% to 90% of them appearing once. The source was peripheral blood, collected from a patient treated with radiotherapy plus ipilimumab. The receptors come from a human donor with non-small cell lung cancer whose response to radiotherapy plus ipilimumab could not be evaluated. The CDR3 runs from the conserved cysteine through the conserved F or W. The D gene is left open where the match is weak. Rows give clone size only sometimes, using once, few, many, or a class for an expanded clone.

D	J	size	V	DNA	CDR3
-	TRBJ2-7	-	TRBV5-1	TGCGCCAGCAGCTTGGGTAGGCGGGAGCAGTACTTC	CASSLGRREQYF
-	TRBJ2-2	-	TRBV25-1	TGTGCCAGCAGTGTGCCCGGACACCCGAACACCGGGGAGCTGTTTTTT	CASSVPGHPNTGELFF
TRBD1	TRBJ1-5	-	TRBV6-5	TGTGCCAGCAGCCACAGGGGAAGCGGTAATCAGCCCCAGCATTTT	CASSHRGSGNQPQHF
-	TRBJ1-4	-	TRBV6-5	TGTGCCAGCAGTTACGCGTTTTCAGCGACTAATGAAAAACTGTTTTTT	CASSYAFSATNEKLFF
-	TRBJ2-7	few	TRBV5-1	TGCGCCAGCAGCTTTATCCTAGCCTACGAGCAGTACTTC	CASSFILAYEQYF
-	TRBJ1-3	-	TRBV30	TGTGCCTGGAATGAGAACTCTGGAAACACCATATATTTT	CAWNENSGNTIYF
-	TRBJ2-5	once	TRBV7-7	TGTGCCAGCAGCTTAGGTCGGACTCTGGAGACCCAGTACTTC	CASSLGRTLETQYF
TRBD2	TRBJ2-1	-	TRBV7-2	TGTGCCAGCAGCTTAGAGCTAGCGGGCTACAATGAGCAGTTCTTC	CASSLELAGYNEQFF
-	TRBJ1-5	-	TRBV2	TGTGCCAGCAGTGACATGCGAGGGAGTCAGCCCCAGCATTTT	CASSDMRGSQPQHF
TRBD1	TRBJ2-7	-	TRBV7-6	TGTGCCAGCAGCCTCCTGACAGGGACCTACGAGCAGTACTTC	CASSLLTGTYEQYF
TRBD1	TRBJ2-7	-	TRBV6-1	TGTGCCAGCAGGATACGGACAGGAAGCTCCTACGAGCAGTACTTC	CASRIRTGSSYEQYF
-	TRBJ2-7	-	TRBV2	TGTGCCAGCAGTGTTGAGGGGGGGTACGAGCAGTACTTC	CASSVEGGYEQYF
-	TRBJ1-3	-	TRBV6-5	TGTGCCAGCAGTTACTCGAGTAGGGGCTCTGGAAACACCATATATTTT	CASSYSSRGSGNTIYF
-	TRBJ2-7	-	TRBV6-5	TGTGCCAGCCACAAGGGGGTAGGCTACGAGCAGTACTTC	CASHKGVGYEQYF
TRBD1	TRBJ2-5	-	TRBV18	TGTGCCAGCTCCTCGACCGGGACAGGGTATCAAGAGACCCAGTACTTC	CASSSTGTGYQETQYF
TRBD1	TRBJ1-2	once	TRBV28	TGTGCCAGCAGTCCCGGGGACAGTCGTAATATGGGCTACACCTTC	CASSPGDSRNMGYTF
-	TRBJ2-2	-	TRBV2	TGTGCCAGCCGAGAGTGGACAGCCTCGAACACCGGGGAGCTGTTTTTT	CASREWTASNTGELFF
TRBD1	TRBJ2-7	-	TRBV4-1	TGCGCCAGCAGCCCGTCCGGGACAGGGCCTTACGAGCAGTACTTC	CASSPSGTGPYEQYF
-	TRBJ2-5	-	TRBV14	TGTGCCAGCAGCCGATCGCGGGTGGCCCGGGAGACCCAGTACTTC	CASSRSRVARETQYF
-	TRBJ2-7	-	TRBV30	TGTGCCTGGAGTGTACCTAAGCGCGCGAGATACGAGCAGTACTTC	CAWSVPKRARYEQYF
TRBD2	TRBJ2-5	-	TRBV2	TGTGCCAGCAGTGAAGGGACTAGCGGGGGGGCCGGAGAGACCCAGTACTTC	CASSEGTSGGAGETQYF
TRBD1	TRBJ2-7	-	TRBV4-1	TGCGCCAGCAGCCAATACCGGGACAGGGTCTACGAGCAGTACTTC	CASSQYRDRVYEQYF
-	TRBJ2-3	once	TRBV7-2	TGTGCCAGCAGCGCGGGACCGAGCACAGATACGCAGTATTTT	CASSAGPSTDTQYF
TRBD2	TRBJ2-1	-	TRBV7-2	TGTGCCAGCAGCCCCGGAATAGCGGGGGGGCCTGAGCAGTTCTTC	CASSPGIAGGPEQFF
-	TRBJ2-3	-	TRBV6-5	TGTGCCAGTTTAGGGGAGGGCACAGATACGCAGTATTTT	CASLGEGTDTQYF
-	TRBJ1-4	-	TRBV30	TGTGCCTGGAGTGTAGCCGTGGGAGGAACTAATGAAAAACTGTTTTTT	CAWSVAVGGTNEKLFF
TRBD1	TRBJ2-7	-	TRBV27	TGTGCCAGCAGTCGAAAGGACAGGCGGGAGCAGTACTTC	CASSRKDRREQYF
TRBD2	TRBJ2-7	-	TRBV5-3	TGTGCCAGAAGCCTCGTTGGGACTAGCGGGGAGACCTACGAGCAGTACTTC	CARSLVGTSGETYEQYF
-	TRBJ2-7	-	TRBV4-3	TGCGCCAGCAGCCAAGAGATCATGGGCTCCTACGAACAGTACTTC	CASSQEIMGSYEQYF
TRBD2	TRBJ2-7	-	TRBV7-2	TGTGCCAGCAGCTTAAGCGGGGGGGCCAGCGAGCAGTACTTC	CASSLSGGASEQYF
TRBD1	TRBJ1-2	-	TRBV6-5	TGTGCCAGCTACCGGGACAGGGTTCCCTATGGCTACACCTTC	CASYRDRVPYGYTF
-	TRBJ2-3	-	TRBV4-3	TGCGCCAGCAGCCAAGATCGGGGGACGGATACGCAGTATTTT	CASSQDRGTDTQYF
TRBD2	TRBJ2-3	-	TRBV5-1	TGCGCCAGCAGCGGGACTAGCTTTTCGGATACGCAGTATTTT	CASSGTSFSDTQYF
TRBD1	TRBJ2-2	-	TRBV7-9	TGTGCCAAGGGGGACAGGGGGATCACCGGGGAGCTGTTTTTT	CAKGDRGITGELFF
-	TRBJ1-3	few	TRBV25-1	TGTGCCAGCAGTGGCTACCCACAGGGTAATGGAAACACCATATATTTT	CASSGYPQGNGNTIYF
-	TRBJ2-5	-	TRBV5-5	TGTGCCAGCAGCTGGGGGGTCTTCCAAGAGACCCAGTACTTC	CASSWGVFQETQYF
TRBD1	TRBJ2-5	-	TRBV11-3	TGTGCCAGCAGCTTAGGCGGGACAGGGGGGAGAGAGACCCAGTACTTC	CASSLGGTGGRETQYF
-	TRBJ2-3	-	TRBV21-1	TGTGCCAGCCCCGGTACGCAGTATTTT	CASPGTQYF
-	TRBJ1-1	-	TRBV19	TGTGCCAGTAACCGGGACATTGCGGGGAACACTGAAGCTTTCTTT	CASNRDIAGNTEAFF
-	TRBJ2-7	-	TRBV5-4	TGTGCCAGCAGCCGGACAGAAAACTACGAGCAGTACTTC	CASSRTENYEQYF
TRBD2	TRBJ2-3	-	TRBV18	TGTGCCAGCTCAACCAGACTAGCGGGGGGCACAGATACGCAGTATTTT	CASSTRLAGGTDTQYF
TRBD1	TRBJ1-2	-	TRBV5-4	TGTGCCAGCAGCGGACGGACAGGGATCTATGGCTACACCTTC	CASSGRTGIYGYTF
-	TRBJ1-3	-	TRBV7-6	TGTGCCAGCAGCCAGAGAGACTTTTACTCTGGAAACACCATATATTTT	CASSQRDFYSGNTIYF
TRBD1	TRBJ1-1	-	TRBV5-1	TGCGCCAGCAGCTTGGGACAGTCCAGGGGGACTGAAGCTTTCTTT	CASSLGQSRGTEAFF
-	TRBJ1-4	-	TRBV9	TGTGCCAGCAGCCCCGCCGACAGGTTCCGGGAAAAACTGTTTTTT	CASSPADRFREKLFF
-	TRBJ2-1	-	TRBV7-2	TGTGCCAGCAGCTTAGTACGTAGCGTCAATGAGCAGTTCTTC	CASSLVRSVNEQFF
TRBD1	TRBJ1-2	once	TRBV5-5	TGTGCCAGCAGCGAGGGGACAGGGGGAGCCTATGGCTACACCTTC	CASSEGTGGAYGYTF
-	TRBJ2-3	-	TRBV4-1	TGCGCCAGCAGCCAAATGGTCGGCTACCTAACGTCCAGGTCAGATACGCAGTATTTT	CASSQMVGYLTSRSDTQYF
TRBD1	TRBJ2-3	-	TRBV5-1	TGCGCCAGCAGCTGGAGGGGACAGGGGGCAACAGATACGCAGTATTTT	CASSWRGQGATDTQYF
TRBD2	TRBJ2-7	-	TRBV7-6	TGTGCCAGCGGGAGGGGCCCCTCGGACCCCGAGCAGTACTTC	CASGRGPSDPEQYF
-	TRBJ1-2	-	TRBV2	TGTGCCAGCGGCTTAAATGCCAGGGGCTATGGCTACACCTTC	CASGLNARGYGYTF